The 14 T cell receptor beta chains below come from one sample, sequenced in a study of shared clonotypes between healthy human individuals. The table came from immunoSEQ multiplex PCR; TCRdb's copy has only in-frame clones and leaves some out. The repertoire includes over a million clones, 96% of them detected once, and approximately 1.1% sits in the top ten. The sample consisted of naive CD4+ T cells sorted from blood. The subset denotes: CD45RA+ positively selected. The receptors were gathered from a man aged 25-40 years in good health.

The chain has TRBV7-2 and TRBJ1-1, with 10 positions matching TRBD1. This CDR3 has 17 residues. The J segment lost 3 bases and the V segment lost 1 base, leaving 8 bases of the junction unmatched. Germline CDR1 is SGHTA and CDR2 is FQGNSA. The CDR3 nucleotides are TGTGCCAGCAGCTTAGAGGGGGGACAGGGGACGGACACTGAAGCTTTCTTT. Translation: CASSLEGGQGTDTEAFF. The whole variable domain, remainder taken from reference TRBV7-2 and TRBJ1-1, is GAGVSQSPSNKVTEKGKDVELRCDPISGHTALYWYRQSLGQGLEFLIYFQGNSAPDKSGLPSDRFSAERTGGSVSTLTIQRTQQEDSAVYLCASSLEGGQGTDTEAFFGQGTRLTVV.

CDR3 sequence reads: CASSLTGTAAPNEKLFF. CDR3 nucleotides: TGCGCCAGCAGCTTGACCGGGACAGCTGCTCCTAATGAAAAACTGTTTTTT. J is TRBJ1-4 and V is TRBV5-1; 7 bases are a match to TRBD1. Per germline, CDR1 SGHRS and CDR2 YFSETQ. The J segment lost 3 bases and the V segment lost 1 base, leaving 9 bases of the junction unmatched. This CDR3 spans 17 amino acids.

The chain combines TRBV7-8 with TRBJ1-2; unclear D gene. This CDR3 has 17 amino acids. Germline CDR1 is SGHVS and CDR2 is FQNEAQ. Trimming shortened V by 2 bases and J by 7 bases, and 23 bases separated the two germline ends. CDR3 amino acids: CASSLIVRGRTPLGYTF. The CDR3 DNA is TGTGCCAGCAGCTTAATAGTCCGGGGAAGGACTCCTCTTGGCTACACCTTC. The variable domain in full, completed from reference TRBV7-8 and TRBJ1-2, reads GAGVSQSPRYKVAKRGQDVALRCDPISGHVSLFWYQQALGQGPEFLTYFQNEAQLDKSGLPSDRFFAERPEGSVSTLKIQRTQQEDSAVYLCASSLIVRGRTPLGYTFGSGTRLTVV.

V and J are TRBV5-1 and TRBJ1-5; no clear D. There are 14 residues in the CDR3. The V gene lost 4 bases and the J gene lost 5 bases, with 13 bases spanning the gap. Germline V lookup: CDR1 SGHRS, CDR2 YFSETQ. The CDR3: CASSPLSGHQPQHF. DNA for the CDR3: TGCGCCAGCAGCCCCCTTAGCGGGCATCAGCCCCAGCATTTT.

This chain uses TRBV27 with TRBJ2-1; tentatively, D is TRBD1 (6 bases). This CDR3 spans 13 amino acids. Germline CDR1 is MNHEY and CDR2 is SMNVEV (reference sequence). V lost 3 bases to trimming and J lost 7 bases, with 10 bases between them. CDR3 nucleotides: TGTGCCAGCAGTTTCGGACAGTTAAATGAGCAGTTCTTC. Translating it yields CASSFGQLNEQFF.

The V and J genes are TRBV27 and TRBJ2-7; D might be TRBD2 (5 bases). This CDR3 contains 14 residues. Germline V gene data show CDR1 as MNHEY and CDR2 as SMNVEV (reference sequence). Trimming shortened V by 5 bases and J by 2 bases, and 13 bases separated the two germline ends. CDR3 nucleotides: TGTGCCAGCAGTAGGAGGTCCCCAGCCTACGAGCAGTACTTC. As protein: CASSRRSPAYEQYF.

The CDR3 sequence is CASSLVGFVNTEAFF. The CDR3 DNA reads TGCGCCAGCAGCTTGGTTGGATTTGTGAACACTGAAGCTTTCTTT. The chain uses TRBV5-1 and TRBJ1-1, with D hard to call. CDR3 length equals 15 residues. Germline V lookup: CDR1 SGHRS, CDR2 YFSETQ. The V and J ends lost 0 bases and 0 bases respectively, with 9 bases between them.

The V call is TRBV7-2, the J call TRBJ2-2, with 13 bases matching TRBD2. The CDR3 extends over 18 amino acids. Germline V CDR1 and CDR2: SGHTA, FQGNSA. V lost 7 bases, J lost 7 bases, and 15 bases stayed unmatched. The CDR3: CASTPQGGTSGIGGELFF. The CDR3 coding sequence is TGTGCCAGCACCCCCCAAGGGGGGACTAGCGGGATCGGCGGGGAGCTGTTTTTT.

On this clone: The same CDR3 can be traced to other DNA sequences in this sample. J is TRBJ2-7 and V is TRBV5-1, with 8 bases that match TRBD2. Per germline, CDR1 SGHRS and CDR2 YFSETQ. V gave up 0 bases and J gave up 1 base; unmatched junction bases: 3. CDR3 length: 15 residues. As DNA, the CDR3 is TGCGCCAGCAGCTTGGTGGTAGCGGGATCCTACGAGCAGTACTTC. As protein: CASSLVVAGSYEQYF.

The chain uses TRBV6-1 and TRBJ2-1; possibly TRBD1 for D (6 bases). The CDR3 covers 15 residues. V gave up 1 base and J gave up 7 bases, with 14 bases separating them. The germline CDR1 and CDR2 sequences are MNHNS and SASEGT. CDR3 sequence (DNA): TGTGCCAGCAGTGAAGAATGGACAGATGGGAATGAGCAGTTCTTC. Its translation: CASSEEWTDGNEQFF.

This chain links TRBV7-3 with TRBJ2-1; 9 bases match TRBD2. This CDR3 comprises 14 residues. Germline V gene sequence: CDR1 SGHTA, CDR2 FQGTGA. V lost 7 bases and J lost 10; bases outside the gene matches: 11. CDR3 region: CASNPTSGYLEQFF. In DNA, the CDR3 is TGTGCCAGCAACCCTACTAGCGGGTACTTGGAGCAGTTCTTC.

V gene TRBV5-1 combines with J gene TRBJ2-7; TRBD1 agrees at 7 bases. This CDR3 contains 15 residues. V was clipped by 3 bases and J by 1 base; unmatched bases: 7. The V gene's germline CDR1 is SGHRS and CDR2 YFSETQ. The CDR3 here is CASSSQGEASYEQYF. In DNA, the CDR3 is TGCGCCAGCAGCTCCCAGGGGGAAGCGTCCTACGAGCAGTACTTC.

This rearrangement joins TRBV29-1 to TRBJ1-1; no reliable D call. The CDR3 covers 13 residues. V dropped 5 bases and J dropped 0 bases, with 10 bases sitting between them. Germline V lookup: CDR1 SQVTM, CDR2 ANQGSEA. CDR3 bases: TGCAGCGTTCGGACCGATATGAACACTGAAGCTTTCTTT. Amino acid sequence: CSVRTDMNTEAFF.

Remarks on this clone: The same CDR3 is also encoded by other DNA sequences in this sample. V and J are TRBV5-1 and TRBJ2-1, with TRBD1 matching 9 bases. CDR1 and CDR2 from the germline V gene are SGHRS and YFSETQ. V trimming: 4 bases; J trimming: 3 bases; junction bases outside the gene matches: 5. The CDR3 runs 15 residues. CDR3 residues: CASSPPGQGYNEQFF. The CDR3 DNA reads TGCGCCAGCAGCCCCCCGGGACAGGGCTACAATGAGCAGTTCTTC.